The next 9 T cell receptor beta chains were all read from a single sample in a study of blood T cell repertoires in COVID-19. Here immunoSEQ multiplex PCR was the method, and the copy in TCRdb shows in-frame clones only, minus some. This table has about 280,000 clones, roughly 85% appearing once. Sequencing was carried out using peripheral blood. These receptors were taken from a man between 50 and 59 years old with active or convalescent COVID-19.

The chain employs TRBV6-2 or TRBV6-3 and TRBJ1-2; 8 bases fit TRBD1. CDR1 MNHEY and CDR2 SVGEGT come from the germline V gene. Trimming cost V 2 bases and J 3 bases; bases outside gene matches: 5. There are 15 residues in the CDR3. CDR3 coding DNA: TGTGCCAGCAGTTACCCTCAGGGGGCTGACTATGGCTACACCTTC. This gives the protein CASSYPQGADYGYTF.

In nucleotides, the CDR3 is TGTGCCAGCAGCTTAGTGCGGGGAACGACAGAAGCTTTCTTT. Translating it yields CASSLVRGTTEAFF. The rearrangement uses TRBV7-2 and TRBJ1-1; D not certain. Trimming shortened V by 1 base and J by 8 bases, and 14 bases separated the two germline ends. This CDR3 is built from 14 residues. Germline CDR1 SGHTA, CDR2 FQGNSA.

A few counts support this clone. V is TRBV2 and J is TRBJ1-2; 12 bases match TRBD1. The CDR3 length is 15 residues. Germline-derived CDR1 and CDR2 are SNHLY and FYNNEI. Trimming removed 7 bases from V and 8 bases from J; junction bases left unmatched: 11. CDR3 nucleotides: TGTGCCAGCACGAAGGGGACAGGGGGCTTTGGCGGCTACACCTTC. Translation gives CASTKGTGGFGGYTF.

The chain couples TRBV5-1 to TRBJ2-1, with 14 positions matching TRBD2. Germline V gives CDR1 SGHRS, CDR2 YFSETQ. The ends lost 0 bases at V and 4 bases at J; junction bases unmatched: 3. This CDR3 is built from 17 residues. Here the CDR3 DNA reads TGCGCCAGCAGCTTGGCGGGGACTAGCGGGGGATACAATGAGCAGTTCTTC. The encoded protein is CASSLAGTSGGYNEQFF.

This clone has more than one count but fewer than ten. The rearrangement links TRBV19 to TRBJ1-1; D not certain. This CDR3 has 14 residues. The V gene lost 4 bases and the J gene lost 6 bases, with 15 bases spanning the gap. Germline V gene lookup returns CDR1 LNHDA and CDR2 SQIVND (reference sequence). CDR3 in amino acids: CASSNTGETAEAFF. The CDR3 nucleotides read TGTGCCAGTAGTAACACCGGAGAAACTGCTGAAGCTTTCTTT.

This clone was recorded a few times. The rearrangement uses TRBV5-6 and TRBJ2-1, with a tentative D call TRBD2 (5 bases). The CDR3 is 14 residues long. Between the trimmed V and J ends, which lost 0 bases and 4 bases, there was a span of 8 bases. Germline CDR1 is SGHDT and CDR2 is YYEEEE. CDR3 sequence (DNA): TGTGCCAGCAGCTTGGGGACTTCTTACAATGAGCAGTTCTTC. Its translation is CASSLGTSYNEQFF. Full variable domain (outside the CDR3, taken from reference TRBV5-6 and TRBJ2-1): DAGVTQSPTHLIKTRGQQVTLRCSPKSGHDTVSWYQQALGQGPQFIFQYYEEEERQRGNFPDRFSGHQFPNYSSELNVNALLLGDSALYLCASSLGTSYNEQFFGPGTRLTVL.

This sequence joins TRBV10-3 and TRBJ2-3, with 13 bases matching TRBD2. Trimming cost V 6 bases and J 5 bases; bases outside gene matches: 5. The germline V gene has CDR1 ENHRY and CDR2 SYGVKD. This CDR3 has 15 residues. CDR3 sequence (DNA): TGTGCCATCAGAGGACTAGCGGGAGATCTAGATACGCAGTATTTT. Translated: CAIRGLAGDLDTQYF.

The rearrangement joins TRBV10-1 to TRBJ2-5, with 7 bases identical to TRBD2. CDR1 is WNHNN, CDR2 SYGVQD, per germline (reference sequence). CDR3 size: 12 residues. The V segment lost 4 bases and the J segment 4 bases; nucleotides outside the gene matches: 0. The CDR3 spells CASSAGGETQYF. In DNA, the CDR3 is TGCGCCAGCAGTGCGGGGGGAGAGACCCAGTACTTC.

The gene calls are TRBV27 and TRBJ1-2, with a tentative D call TRBD1 (6 bases). CDR3 size: 16 residues. Germline V CDR1 and CDR2: MNHEY, SMNVEV (reference sequence). Between the trimmed V and J ends, which lost 2 bases and 0 bases, there was a span of 13 bases. The CDR3 nucleotides are TGTGCCAGCAGTTTAGCGCCAGGGGTCCCTAACTATGGCTACACCTTC. Translation: CASSLAPGVPNYGYTF.